The 18 T cell receptor beta chains below come from one sample, sequenced in a study of human T cells and chemical hapten exposure. In TCRdb, the RACE reads were re-called with MiXCR into one record per CDR3 protein. The repertoire holds approximately 34,000 distinct CDR3 sequences, with around 6.4% as singletons. Time point specified: patch test 1, 2 weeks after DPC sensitization. Noted treatment: therapeutic diphenylcyclopropenone sensitization with weekly scalp DPC. Total RNA was extracted from unfractionated whole blood. The source was whole blood, collected in connection with sensitization to the hapten diphenylcyclopropenone (DPC). The receptors were sampled from a woman aged 30 to 39 with alopecia areata. Some clones in this sample may be carry-over from other donors' samples.

V usage is TRBV6-2 or TRBV6-3 and J usage is TRBJ2-1; no firm D call. V was cut by 2 bases and J by 5 bases, with 7 bases left in between. The germline V gene encodes CDR1 MNHEY and CDR2 SVGEGT. The CDR3 spans 13 residues. DNA for the CDR3: TGTGCCAGCAGTTACGAACGGGACAATGAGCAGTTCTTC. It is translated as CASSYERDNEQFF.

The CDR3 reads CASSTQGYNEQFF. CDR3 DNA: TGTGCCAGCAGCACCCAGGGATACAATGAGCAGTTCTTC. J is TRBJ2-1 and V is TRBV11-3; D perhaps matches TRBD1 (5 bases). CDR3 length: 13 residues. Germline values: CDR1 SGHNT, CDR2 YENEEA. Trimming shortened V by 5 bases and J by 4 bases, and 9 bases separated the two germline ends.

This clonotype was observed a few times. The rearrangement joins TRBV4-1 to TRBJ2-5; D uncertain. The V gene lost 1 base and the J gene lost 2 bases, with 11 bases spanning the gap. Germline CDR1 is MGHRA and CDR2 is YSYEKL. The CDR3 has 15 residues. The CDR3 nucleotides are TGCGCCAGCAGCCAAGTTAGCCAGGTACAAGAGACCCAGTACTTC. This gives the protein CASSQVSQVQETQYF.

This clonotype was recorded a few times. This chain joins TRBV6-5 and TRBJ1-6, with no clear D. Trimming removed 0 bases at V and 7 bases at J, with 10 bases between. The CDR3 totals 15 residues. The V gene's germline CDR1 is MNHEY and CDR2 SVGAGI. CDR3: CASSYSLRKNSPLHF. For the CDR3, the DNA is TGTGCCAGCAGTTACTCCCTGCGGAAGAATTCACCCCTCCACTTT.

This clonotype was counted at least ten times. This chain connects TRBV12-3 or TRBV12-4 to TRBJ2-3; tentative D call: TRBD2 (6 bases). This CDR3 region has 15 residues. Trimming pared 5 bases from V and 0 bases from J, leaving 12 bases between. The CDR3 coding sequence is TGTGCCAGCAGTCCCCGGAGGGTCAGCACAGATACGCAGTATTTT. Protein product: CASSPRRVSTDTQYF.

This clonotype occurred a few times. The V gene is TRBV28, the J gene TRBJ2-5; D possibly corresponds to TRBD2 (5 bases). V shed 5 bases and J shed 5 bases, with 15 bases lying between them. CDR1 is MDHEN and CDR2 is SYDVKM in the germline V gene. The CDR3 consists of 14 residues. The CDR3 bases are TGTGCCAGCAGTATTGGGAGTCCGAGGGAGACCCAGTACTTC. Translating gives CASSIGSPRETQYF.

This clonotype was picked up a small number of times. This chain connects TRBV6-6 to TRBJ1-1; 7 bases fit TRBD1. The germline V gene has CDR1 MNHNY and CDR2 SVGAGI (reference sequence). This CDR3 is 15 amino acids long. V gave up 6 bases and J gave up 4 bases; unmatched junction bases: 11. In DNA form, the CDR3 reads TGTGCCAGCAGACTACCTCAGGGGGAGGGCACTGAAGCTTTCTTT. It specifies CASRLPQGEGTEAFF.

In its sample, this clonotype was seen a few times. The chain couples TRBV28 to TRBJ1-6; 9 nucleotides align to TRBD1. This CDR3 comprises 14 residues. Germline values: CDR1 MDHEN, CDR2 SYDVKM. With V trimmed by 3 bases and J by 11 bases, 5 bases remained unmatched. The CDR3 region has the DNA TGTGCCAGCAGTTTGAGGACAGGGGCCGCACCCCTCCACTTT. It specifies CASSLRTGAAPLHF. Full variable domain (rest looked up from reference TRBV28 and TRBJ1-6): DVKVTQSSRYLVKRTGEKVFLECVQDMDHENMFWYRQDPGLGLRLIYFSYDVKMKEKGDIPEGYSVSREKKERFSLILESASTNQTSMYLCASSLRTGAAPLHFGNGTRLTVT.

The chain couples TRBV7-2 to TRBJ2-3, with D possibly being TRBD2 (5 bases). The germline V and J ends were trimmed by 4 bases and 0 bases, with 14 bases remaining between them. This CDR3 has 16 amino acids. Germline CDR1 SGHTA, CDR2 FQGNSA. CDR3 loop: CASSSEGLTSTDTQYF. DNA of the CDR3: TGTGCCAGCAGCTCCGAGGGCCTGACTAGCACAGATACGCAGTATTTT. Full variable domain (missing parts from reference TRBV7-2 and TRBJ2-3): GAGVSQSPSNKVTEKGKDVELRCDPISGHTALYWYRQSLGQGLEFLIYFQGNSAPDKSGLPSDRFSAERTGGSVSTLTIQRTQQEDSAVYLCASSSEGLTSTDTQYFGPGTRLTVL.

The sample holds a few counts of this clonotype. The chain joins TRBV2 to TRBJ1-5; tentatively, D is TRBD1 (5 bases). CDR1 is SNHLY and CDR2 is FYNNEI in the germline V gene. The CDR3 loop spans 15 amino acids. The V end was cut by 6 bases, the J end by 0 bases, with 12 bases between. CDR3 coding DNA: TGTGCCAGCAGAGTAGGGGCGAATAGCAATCAGCCCCAGCATTTT. It translates to CASRVGANSNQPQHF. Full variable domain (rest looked up from reference TRBV2 and TRBJ1-5): EPEVTQTPSHQVTQMGQEVILRCVPISNHLYFYWYRQILGQKVEFLVSFYNNEISEKSEIFDDQFSVERPDGSNFTLKIRSTKLEDSAMYFCASRVGANSNQPQHFGDGTRLSIL.

A few counts support this clonotype. J is TRBJ2-2 and V is TRBV5-1; 8 nucleotides line up with TRBD1. The CDR3 has 16 amino acids. J was trimmed by 1 base and V by 0 bases; bases with no gene match: 2. The germline V gene has CDR1 SGHRS and CDR2 YFSETQ. Here the CDR3 DNA reads TGCGCCAGCAGCTTGGACGGGACAGGGAACACCGGGGAGCTGTTTTTT. As protein: CASSLDGTGNTGELFF.

This clonotype was detected many times. The chain employs TRBV20-1 and TRBJ2-3; 10 bases map to TRBD2. The germline V gene encodes CDR1 DFQATT and CDR2 SNEGSKA (reference sequence). The CDR3 loop spans 18 amino acids. The J segment lost 4 bases and the V segment lost 3 bases, leaving 16 bases of the junction unmatched. CDR3 bases: TGCAGTGCTAGGTATCTAGCGGGAGATAACCCTTGGCCAGATACGCAGTATTTT. It encodes CSARYLAGDNPWPDTQYF.

This clonotype was detected ten times or more. The J gene is TRBJ2-7, the V gene TRBV20-1, with a possible D match to TRBD2 (5 bases). This CDR3 spans 14 amino acids. Trimming removed 5 bases from V and 3 bases from J, with 17 bases in between. In germline, CDR1 is DFQATT, CDR2 SNEGSKA (reference sequence). The CDR3 coding sequence is TGCAGTGCTGGGAGAGAAGCGCCTCACTACGAGCAGTACTTC. This encodes CSAGREAPHYEQYF.

There are a few counts of this clonotype. The J gene is TRBJ1-2, the V gene TRBV3-1; D might be TRBD1 (6 bases). The CDR3 spans 16 residues. CDR1 is LGHDT and CDR2 is YNNKEL in the germline V gene (reference sequence). V was pared by 1 base and J by 1 base, with 13 bases between. The CDR3 DNA is TGTGCCAGCAGCCAAGCCCCCAGGGGCCTTAACTATGGCTACACCTTC. Its protein product is CASSQAPRGLNYGYTF.

V gene TRBV30 combines with J gene TRBJ2-5, with 7 bases lining up with TRBD2. This CDR3 region has 14 residues. Losses at the gene ends were 8 bases for V and 5 bases for J; bases not matched to a gene: 14. Germline V gene sequence: CDR1 GTSNPN, CDR2 SVGIG (reference sequence). CDR3 in DNA: TGTGCCGGCGCTCTTGCGGGGGTGGGTGAGACCCAGTACTTC. Translation gives CAGALAGVGETQYF.

This clonotype appeared many times. V usage is TRBV20-1 and J usage is TRBJ1-5; possibly TRBD1 for D (5 bases). Looked up from germline, CDR1 is DFQATT and CDR2 is SNEGSKA (reference sequence). The CDR3 covers 15 residues. Trimming stripped 1 base from V and 2 bases from J, with 12 bases between. CDR3 sequence (DNA): TGCAGTGCTAGAGCTGGGGGGAGGGGCAATCAGCCCCAGCATTTT. Protein product: CSARAGGRGNQPQHF.

This clonotype was found many times. The chain uses TRBV4-2 and TRBJ2-7; 7 bases map to TRBD1. The ends lost 1 base at V and 4 bases at J; junction bases unmatched: 4. The CDR3 consists of 14 residues. Germline assignment: CDR1 LGHNA and CDR2 YNFKEQ. CDR3 in amino acids: CASSQGTGRYEQYF. The CDR3 DNA follows: TGTGCCAGCAGCCAAGGGACAGGTAGATACGAGCAGTACTTC.

This clonotype was seen only a few times. The chain uses TRBV7-2 and TRBJ2-5; no definite D call. CDR3 length: 13 residues. Germline V gene data show CDR1 as SGHTA and CDR2 as FQGNSA. V lost 3 bases and J lost 1, with 6 bases in between. CDR3 in amino acids: CASSFTVQETQYF. The DNA for the CDR3 is TGTGCCAGCAGCTTCACGGTCCAAGAGACCCAGTACTTC.